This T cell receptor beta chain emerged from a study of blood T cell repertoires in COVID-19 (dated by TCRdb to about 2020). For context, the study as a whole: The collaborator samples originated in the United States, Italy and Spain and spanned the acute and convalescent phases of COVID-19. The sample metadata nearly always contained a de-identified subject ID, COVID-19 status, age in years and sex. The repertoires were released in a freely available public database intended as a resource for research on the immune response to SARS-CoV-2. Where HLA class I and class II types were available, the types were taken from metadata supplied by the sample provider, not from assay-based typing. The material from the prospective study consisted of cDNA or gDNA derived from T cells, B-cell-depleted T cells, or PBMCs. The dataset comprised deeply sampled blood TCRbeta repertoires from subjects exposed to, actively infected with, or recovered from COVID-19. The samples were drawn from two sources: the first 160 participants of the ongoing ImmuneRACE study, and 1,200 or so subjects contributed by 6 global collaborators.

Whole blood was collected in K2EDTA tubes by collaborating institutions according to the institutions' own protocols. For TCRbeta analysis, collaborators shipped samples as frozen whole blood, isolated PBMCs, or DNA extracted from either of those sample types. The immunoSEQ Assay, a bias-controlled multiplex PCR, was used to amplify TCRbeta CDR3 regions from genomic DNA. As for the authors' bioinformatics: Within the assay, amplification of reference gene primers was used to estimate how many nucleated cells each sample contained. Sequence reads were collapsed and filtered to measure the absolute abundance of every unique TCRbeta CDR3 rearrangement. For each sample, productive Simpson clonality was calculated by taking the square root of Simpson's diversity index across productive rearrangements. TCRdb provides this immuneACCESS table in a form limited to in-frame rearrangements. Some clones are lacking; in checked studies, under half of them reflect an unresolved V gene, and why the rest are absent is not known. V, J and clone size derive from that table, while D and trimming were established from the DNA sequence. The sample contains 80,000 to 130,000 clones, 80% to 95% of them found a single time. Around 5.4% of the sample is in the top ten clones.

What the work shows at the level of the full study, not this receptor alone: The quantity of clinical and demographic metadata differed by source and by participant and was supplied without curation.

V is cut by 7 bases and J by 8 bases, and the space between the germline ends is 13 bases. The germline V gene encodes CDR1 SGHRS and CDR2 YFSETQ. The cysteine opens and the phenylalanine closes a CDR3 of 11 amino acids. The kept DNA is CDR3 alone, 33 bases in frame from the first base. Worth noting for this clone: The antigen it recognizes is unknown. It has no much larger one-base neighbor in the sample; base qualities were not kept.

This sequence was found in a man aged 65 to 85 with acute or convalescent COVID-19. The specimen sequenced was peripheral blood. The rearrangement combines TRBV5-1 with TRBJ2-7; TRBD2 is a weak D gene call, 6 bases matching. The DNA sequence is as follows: TGCGCCAGCGCGGGGCCAAGTCAGCAGTACTTC. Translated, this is CASAGPSQQYF.